The T cell receptor (beta chain) under discussion was sequenced for a study of PD-L1 blockade in urothelial cancer. Study context: At 3 weeks (second dose) and 6 weeks after starting treatment, blood was analyzed. Blood samples had a median of about 140,000 T cells, tens of thousands of unique TCRs, and clonality 0.08 to 0.085.

The CDR3 extends over 15 amino acids. V was cut by 4 bases and J by 0 bases, with 11 bases left in between. Germline V CDR1 and CDR2: MGHRA, YSYEKL. TCRdb's table, derived via immunoSEQ multiplex PCR, lists solely in-frame clones and lacks some. The data show about 74,000 clones, 80% to 90% seen once. Patients presented with locally advanced or metastatic urothelial carcinoma. This clone was detected only once. The sequence derives from a man aged 65 to 79 with urothelial cancer. This chain links TRBV4-1 with TRBJ2-3, with no clear D. Sequences were derived from PBMCs, sampled around atezolizumab (anti-PD-L1) treatment. The CDR3 region has the DNA TGCGCCAGCAGCCTTGGTCCCGCGAGCACAGATACGCAGTATTTT. This codes for CASSLGPASTDTQYF.